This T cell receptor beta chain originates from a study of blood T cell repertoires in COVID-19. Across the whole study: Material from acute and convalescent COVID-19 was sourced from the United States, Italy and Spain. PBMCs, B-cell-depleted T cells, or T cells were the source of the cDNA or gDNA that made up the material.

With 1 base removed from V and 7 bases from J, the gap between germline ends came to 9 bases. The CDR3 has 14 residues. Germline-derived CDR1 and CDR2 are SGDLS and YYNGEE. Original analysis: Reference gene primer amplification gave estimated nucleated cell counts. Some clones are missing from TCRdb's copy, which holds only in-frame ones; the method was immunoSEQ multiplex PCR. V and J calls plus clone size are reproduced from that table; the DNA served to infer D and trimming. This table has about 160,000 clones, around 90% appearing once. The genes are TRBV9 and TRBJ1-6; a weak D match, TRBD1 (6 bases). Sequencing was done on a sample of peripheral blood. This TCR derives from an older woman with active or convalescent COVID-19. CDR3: CASSVTTGNSPLHF. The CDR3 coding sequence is TGTGCCAGCAGCGTAACGACAGGCAATTCACCCCTCCACTTT.